Listed here are 26 T cell receptor beta chains from one sample, sequenced in a study of T-cell reconstitution after alpha-beta-depleted transplantation in children. TCRbeta library construction was performed incorporating unique molecular identifiers. Each CDR3 protein gets one entry after TCRdb re-called the PCR reads with MiXCR. The sample lists 100,000 to 120,000 distinct CDR3 sequences, 10% to 13% occurring once. The starting material was PBMCs from the stem cell graft donor, obtained from the stem cell graft. Every receptor here comes from a human donor who donated a stem cell graft to a child with acute lymphoblastic leukemia.

This clonotype came up many times. The chain recombines TRBV29-1 with TRBJ2-4; 7 bases align to TRBD1. The germline V gene encodes CDR1 SQVTM and CDR2 ANQGSEA. The ends lost 0 bases at V and 0 bases at J; junction bases unmatched: 5. The CDR3 spans 16 residues. CDR3: CSVEEHRGIAKNIQYF. Here the CDR3 DNA reads TGCAGCGTTGAAGAACACAGGGGAATAGCCAAAAACATTCAGTACTTC.

This clonotype was observed at least ten times. The V gene is TRBV28, the J gene TRBJ2-1; 7 bases line up with TRBD1. Germline-derived CDR1 and CDR2 are MDHEN and SYDVKM. V lost 6 bases, J lost 5 bases, and 10 bases stayed unmatched. This CDR3 has 15 residues. In DNA, the CDR3 is TGTGCCAGCAGGACTTCAGGGGGAGACCACAATGAGCAGTTCTTC. Its protein product is CASRTSGGDHNEQFF.

By proportion, this clonotype is medium-sized (0.01 to 0.1%). In nucleotides, the CDR3 is TGCGCCAGCAGCTTGGCCGGGGCAGGTGATTACAATGAGCAGTTCTTC. It yields the protein CASSLAGAGDYNEQFF. This chain uses TRBV5-1 with TRBJ2-1, with D tentatively TRBD1 or TRBD2 (5 bases each). Germline V gene data show CDR1 as SGHRS and CDR2 as YFSETQ. The CDR3 spans 16 residues. V lost 0 bases and J lost 4, with 14 bases in between.

In regard to this clonotype: A much larger clonotype is one base distant, so this may be a read error. The gene calls are TRBV3-1 and TRBJ1-2, with no clear D. The V gene lost 1 base and the J gene lost 4 bases, with 10 bases spanning the gap. Germline CDR1 and CDR2: LGHDT and YNNKEL (reference sequence). The CDR3 consists of 14 residues. The chain's CDR3 is CASSQAGVIYGYTF. The CDR3 DNA sequence: TGTGCCAGCAGCCAAGCTGGTGTCATCTATGGCTACACCTTC. The full variable domain, rest sourced from reference TRBV3-1 and TRBJ1-2, is DTAVSQTPKYLVTQMGNDKSIKCEQNLGHDTMYWYKQDSKKFLKIMFSYNNKELIINETVPNRFSPKSPDKAHLNLHINSLELGDSAVYFCASSQAGVIYGYTFGSGTRLTVV.

For this clonotype: A much larger clonotype is one base distant, so this may be a read error. This chain connects TRBV20-1 to TRBJ2-6, with D unresolved. The CDR3 has 15 amino acids. The germline V gene encodes CDR1 DFQATT and CDR2 SNEGSKA (reference sequence). CDR3 coding DNA: TGCGGTGCCCGAGGCCCAGGTTCTGGGGCCAACGTCCTGACTTTC. Translating gives CGARGPGSGANVLTF.

This clonotype was seen ten or more times. The rearrangement links TRBV6-5 to TRBJ2-7; 7 nucleotides agree with TRBD2. The CDR3 runs to 15 residues. Trimming at V came to 5 bases and at J to 4 bases, leaving 11 bases not matched to a gene. Germline lookup yields CDR1 MNHEY and CDR2 SVGAGI. CDR3 residues: CASSTPLGRRYEQYF. CDR3 nucleotide sequence: TGTGCCAGCAGTACTCCTCTCGGGAGGCGGTACGAGCAGTACTTC.

In regard to this clonotype: This may stem from a read error, because a much larger clone lies one nucleotide away. The V call is TRBV11-3, the J call TRBJ2-3, with D perhaps TRBD1 or TRBD2 (5 bases each). Germline V lookup: CDR1 SGHNT, CDR2 YENEEA. V was shortened by 5 bases and J by 1 base, with 16 bases between the two germline ends. The CDR3 consists of 16 residues. The CDR3 loop reads CASSPWGSIRTDTQYF. The CDR3, as DNA: TGTGCCAGCAGCCCATGGGGGTCCATCCGCACAGATACGCAGTATTTT.

This clonotype showed up many times. The chain links TRBV7-9 to TRBJ1-1; tentatively, D is TRBD1 (5 bases). Germline assignment: CDR1 SEHNR and CDR2 FQNEAQ (reference sequence). This CDR3 has 14 residues. Trimming took 0 bases from V and 6 from J, leaving 11 bases between them. CDR3 bases: TGTGCCAGCAGCTTAGCCGGGGCCTTGGCTGAAGCTTTCTTT. Encoded protein: CASSLAGALAEAFF. Looking up the rest from reference TRBV7-9 and TRBJ1-1 gives the full variable domain: DTGVSQNPRHKITKRGQNVTFRCDPISEHNRLYWYRQTLGQGPEFLTYFQNEAQLEKSRLLSDRFSAERPKGSFSTLEIQRTEQGDSAMYLCASSLAGALAEAFFGQGTRLTVV.

This clonotype has a count of ten or more. The V call is TRBV7-6, the J call TRBJ1-6, with a possible D match to TRBD1 (6 bases). This CDR3 is 16 amino acids long. Germline CDR1 and CDR2: SGHVS and FNYEAQ. Trimming stripped 5 bases from V and 5 bases from J, with 16 bases between. This CDR3 is CASSRFTGSNNSPLHF. The CDR3 DNA reads TGTGCCAGCAGCCGATTCACAGGGAGCAATAATTCACCCCTCCACTTT.

This clonotype appeared many times. The rearrangement uses TRBV20-1 and TRBJ2-1; D is uncertain. V was trimmed by 3 bases and J by 0 bases, leaving 9 bases between them. The CDR3 runs to 14 residues. The germline V gene encodes CDR1 DFQATT and CDR2 SNEGSKA (reference sequence). The CDR3 loop is CSASSSNSYNEQFF. CDR3 DNA: TGCAGTGCTAGTTCTTCTAACTCCTACAATGAGCAGTTCTTC.

This clonotype was counted ten times or more. This sequence joins TRBV7-2 and TRBJ1-6, with a possible D match to TRBD1 (5 bases). Deletions cut 5 bases from V and 7 bases from J, with 12 bases between. CDR1 and CDR2 (germline): SGHTA, FQGNSA. The CDR3 extends over 14 amino acids. The DNA for the CDR3 is TGTGCCAGCAGCCCGGGACCGATGAATTCACCCCTCCACTTT. Protein sequence: CASSPGPMNSPLHF.

This clonotype was recorded many times. This chain uses TRBV27 with TRBJ2-1, with no clear D. V was trimmed by 2 bases and J by 7 bases, leaving 9 bases between them. Per germline, CDR1 MNHEY and CDR2 SMNVEV (reference sequence). The CDR3 is 13 amino acids. The CDR3 bases are TGTGCCAGCAGTTTAGGGCTTGGTAATGAGCAGTTCTTC. It is translated as CASSLGLGNEQFF.

A remark on this clonotype: A much larger clone lies one base from this, so it may be a read error. The V call is TRBV20-1, the J call TRBJ2-1; TRBD2 aligns across 11 bases. Germline V CDR1 and CDR2: DFQATT, SNEGSKA (reference sequence). The CDR3 is 13 residues long. The CDR3 sequence: CCASTSGGNEQFF. The CDR3 DNA reads TGCTGTGCTAGTACTAGCGGGGGTAATGAGCAGTTCTTC.

This clonotype was observed at least ten times. V and J are TRBV6-1 and TRBJ1-1, with D maybe TRBD1 (5 bases). The germline gives CDR1 MNHNS, CDR2 SASEGT. The CDR3 consists of 12 residues. Trimming left V 6 bases short and J 6 bases short, with 11 bases between. The CDR3 DNA follows: TGTGCCAGCAGAGCCAGGGTGGCTGAAGCTTTCTTT. It codes for CASRARVAEAFF.

This chain connects TRBV29-1 to TRBJ1-2, with TRBD1 matching 8 bases. With 4 bases clipped from V and 4 bases from J, the junction kept 5 bases outside the gene matches. Germline values: CDR1 SQVTM, CDR2 ANQGSEA. The CDR3 length is 13 residues. The CDR3 spells CSVAGQGVYGYTF. The CDR3 nucleotides are TGCAGCGTTGCAGGACAGGGAGTCTATGGCTACACCTTC. The entire variable domain, with the rest obtained from reference TRBV29-1 and TRBJ1-2, is as follows: SAVISQKPSRDICQRGTSLTIQCQVDSQVTMMFWYRQQPGQSLTLIATANQGSEATYESGFVIDKFPISRPNLTFSTLTVSNMSPEDSSIYLCSVAGQGVYGYTFGSGTRLTVV.

This clonotype was seen many times. The J gene is TRBJ1-5, the V gene TRBV20-1; no clear D. This CDR3 is built from 15 residues. V was cut by 3 bases and J by 0 bases, with 12 bases left in between. Germline V CDR1 and CDR2: DFQATT, SNEGSKA (reference sequence). The CDR3 DNA reads as TGCAGTGCTAGGTTCTTACAGACTAGCAATCAGCCCCAGCATTTT. Its protein product is CSARFLQTSNQPQHF.

This clonotype was seen at least ten times. The rearrangement links TRBV6-5 to TRBJ2-7, with D unresolved. V lost 6 bases, J lost 0 bases, and 12 bases lay in between. Per the germline V gene, CDR1 is MNHEY and CDR2 is SVGAGI. CDR3 length: 14 amino acids. DNA of the CDR3: TGTGCCAGCAGGCCGACATACAGCTCCTACGAGCAGTACTTC. This encodes CASRPTYSSYEQYF.

This clonotype showed up many times. The chain links TRBV6-2 or TRBV6-3 to TRBJ2-1, with 13 bases matching TRBD2. CDR1 is MNHEY, CDR2 SVGEGT, per germline. This CDR3 comprises 17 residues. J was trimmed by 3 bases and V by 0 bases; bases with no gene match: 2. The CDR3 sequence is CASSYSGLAGIYNEQFF. CDR3 DNA sequence: TGTGCCAGCAGTTACTCGGGACTAGCGGGGATCTACAATGAGCAGTTCTTC.

At least ten counts were recorded for this clonotype. The gene calls are TRBV20-1 and TRBJ1-2, with TRBD1 matching over 9 bases. J lost 0 bases, V lost 5 bases, and 4 bases had no gene match. Per germline, CDR1 DFQATT and CDR2 SNEGSKA (reference sequence). The CDR3 totals 14 residues. The CDR3 region has the DNA TGCAGTGCTTCCGGGACAGGGTCTAACTATGGCTACACCTTC. Translation: CSASGTGSNYGYTF.

V gene TRBV29-1 combines with J gene TRBJ2-7; D is unresolved. The length of the CDR3 is 11 residues. Germline V gene lookup returns CDR1 SQVTM and CDR2 ANQGSEA. Trimming shortened V by 7 bases and J by 2 bases, and 9 bases separated the two germline ends. In nucleotides, the CDR3 is TGCAGCGGACAAGATACCTACGAGCAGTACTTC. Protein sequence: CSGQDTYEQYF.

The chain has TRBV4-3 and TRBJ2-7; D is undetermined. The germline V and J ends were trimmed by 0 bases and 1 base, with 10 bases remaining between them. CDR1 is LGHNA, CDR2 YSLEER, per germline. The CDR3 totals 15 residues. The CDR3 bases are TGCGCCAGCAGCCAAGAACGGTGGATGTCCTACGAGCAGTACTTC. Its translation is CASSQERWMSYEQYF.

This clonotype was seen many times. J is TRBJ2-7 and V is TRBV12-3 or TRBV12-4; possibly TRBD1 or TRBD2 for D (5 bases each). The CDR3 has 15 amino acids. V gave up 1 base and J gave up 0 bases, with 10 bases separating them. The CDR3 DNA follows: TGTGCCAGCAGTTTAGGTTGGGGACCCTCCTACGAGCAGTACTTC. Translating gives CASSLGWGPSYEQYF.

This clonotype was observed at least ten times. This chain connects TRBV5-1 to TRBJ1-2, with unresolved D. V was clipped by 1 base and J by 3 bases, with 7 bases between them. The CDR3 has 13 residues. Germline values: CDR1 SGHRS, CDR2 YFSETQ. The DNA for the CDR3 is TGCGCCAGCAGCTTGACCCGGGACTATGGCTACACCTTC. As protein: CASSLTRDYGYTF.

This clonotype was picked up many times. J is TRBJ2-1 and V is TRBV4-3, with a possible D match to TRBD2 (6 bases). Germline V gives CDR1 LGHNA, CDR2 YSLEER. Trimming removed 4 bases at V and 4 bases at J, with 17 bases between. The CDR3 extends over 16 amino acids. This chain's CDR3 is CASSPGGHGRYNEQFF. The CDR3 DNA is TGCGCCAGCAGCCCCGGGGGTCATGGGAGGTACAATGAGCAGTTCTTC.

This clonotype was seen ten or more times. This chain joins TRBV5-5 and TRBJ1-3, with D tentatively TRBD1 (6 bases). Germline CDR1 reads SGHKS; CDR2 reads YYEKEE (reference sequence). The V gene lost 0 bases and the J gene lost 3 bases, with 16 bases spanning the gap. The CDR3 loop spans 17 amino acids. CDR3 nucleotides: TGTGCCAGCAGCTTGGAGGCAGGGGTTTTCCTTGGAAACACCATATATTTT. Its translation: CASSLEAGVFLGNTIYF.

The sample holds many counts of this clonotype. The V call is TRBV5-6, the J call TRBJ2-5, with D perhaps matching TRBD2 (5 bases). The CDR3 loop spans 14 amino acids. The germline gives CDR1 SGHDT, CDR2 YYEEEE. The V end was cut by 4 bases, the J end by 2 bases, with 12 bases between. As DNA, the CDR3 is TGTGCCAGCAGCCGGACGGGAAAACAAGAGACCCAGTACTTC. It codes for CASSRTGKQETQYF.